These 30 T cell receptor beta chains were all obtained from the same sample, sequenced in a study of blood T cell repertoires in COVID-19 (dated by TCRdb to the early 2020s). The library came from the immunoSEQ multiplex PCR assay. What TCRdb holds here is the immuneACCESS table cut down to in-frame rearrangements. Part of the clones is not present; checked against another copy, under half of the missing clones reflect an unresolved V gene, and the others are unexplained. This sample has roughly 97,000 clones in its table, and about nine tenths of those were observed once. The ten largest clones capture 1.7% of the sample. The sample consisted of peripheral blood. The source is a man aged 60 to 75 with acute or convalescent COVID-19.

Here the CDR3 DNA reads TGTGCCAGCCGGAACAGGGCGGGAGAGACCCAGTACTTC. This encodes CASRNRAGETQYF. The chain has TRBV19 and TRBJ2-5; perhaps TRBD1 as D (6 bases). Looked up from germline, CDR1 is LNHDA and CDR2 is SQIVND (reference sequence). The V gene lost 9 bases and the J gene lost 4 bases, with 15 bases spanning the gap. The CDR3 loop spans 13 amino acids.

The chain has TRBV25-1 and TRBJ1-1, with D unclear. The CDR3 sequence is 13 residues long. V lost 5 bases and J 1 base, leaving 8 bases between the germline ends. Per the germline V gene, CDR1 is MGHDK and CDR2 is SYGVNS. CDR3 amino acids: CASSLHTNTEAFF. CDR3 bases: TGTGCCAGCAGTTTACATACGAACACTGAAGCTTTCTTT.

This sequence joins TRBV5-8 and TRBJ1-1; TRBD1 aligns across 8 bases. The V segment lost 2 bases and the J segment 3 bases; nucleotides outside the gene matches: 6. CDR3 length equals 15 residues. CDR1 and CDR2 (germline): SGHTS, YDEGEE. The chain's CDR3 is CASSFQGARDTEAFF. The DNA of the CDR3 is TGTGCCAGCAGCTTTCAGGGGGCTAGGGACACTGAAGCTTTCTTT.

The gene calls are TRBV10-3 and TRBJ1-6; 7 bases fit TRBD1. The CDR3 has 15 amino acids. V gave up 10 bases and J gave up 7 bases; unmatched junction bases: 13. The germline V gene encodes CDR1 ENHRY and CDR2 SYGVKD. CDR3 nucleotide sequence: TGTGCCAGCCATGGGGGACAGAGAGGGAATTCACCCCTCCACTTT. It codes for CASHGGQRGNSPLHF.

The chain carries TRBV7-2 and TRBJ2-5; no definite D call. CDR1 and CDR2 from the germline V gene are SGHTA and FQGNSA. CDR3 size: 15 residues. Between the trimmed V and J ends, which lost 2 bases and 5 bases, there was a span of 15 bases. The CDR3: CASSLLAGPRETQYF. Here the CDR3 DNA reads TGTGCCAGCAGCTTATTGGCAGGCCCCAGGGAGACCCAGTACTTC. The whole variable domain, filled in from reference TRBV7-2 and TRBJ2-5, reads GAGVSQSPSNKVTEKGKDVELRCDPISGHTALYWYRQSLGQGLEFLIYFQGNSAPDKSGLPSDRFSAERTGGSVSTLTIQRTQQEDSAVYLCASSLLAGPRETQYFGPGTRLLVL.

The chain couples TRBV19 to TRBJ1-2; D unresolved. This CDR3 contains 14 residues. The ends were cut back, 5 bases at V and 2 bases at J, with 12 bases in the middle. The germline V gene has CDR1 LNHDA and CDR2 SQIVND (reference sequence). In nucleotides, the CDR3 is TGTGCCAGTAGTCTGGTGACTTACAACTATGGCTACACCTTC. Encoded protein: CASSLVTYNYGYTF.

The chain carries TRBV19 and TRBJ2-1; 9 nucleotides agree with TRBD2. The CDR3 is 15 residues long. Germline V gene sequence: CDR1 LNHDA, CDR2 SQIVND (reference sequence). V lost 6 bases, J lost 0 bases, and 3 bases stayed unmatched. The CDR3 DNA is TGTGCCAGTAGGAGGCGGGGGGGCTCCTACAATGAGCAGTTCTTC. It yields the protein CASRRRGGSYNEQFF.

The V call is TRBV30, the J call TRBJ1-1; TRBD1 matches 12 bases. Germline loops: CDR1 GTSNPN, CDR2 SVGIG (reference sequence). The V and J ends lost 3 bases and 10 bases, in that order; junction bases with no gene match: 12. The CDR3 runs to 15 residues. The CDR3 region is CAWSAVSLGQGAAFF. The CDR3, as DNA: TGTGCCTGGAGCGCCGTTTCCTTGGGACAGGGGGCAGCTTTCTTT.

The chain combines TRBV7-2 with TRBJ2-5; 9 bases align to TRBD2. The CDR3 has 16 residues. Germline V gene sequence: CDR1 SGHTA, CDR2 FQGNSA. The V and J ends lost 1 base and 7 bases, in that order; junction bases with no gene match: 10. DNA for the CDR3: TGTGCCAGCAGCTTAGGGGCGGGGGGGCCGAGTCGGACCCAGTACTTC. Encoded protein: CASSLGAGGPSRTQYF. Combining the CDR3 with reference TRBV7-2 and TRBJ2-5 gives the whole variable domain GAGVSQSPSNKVTEKGKDVELRCDPISGHTALYWYRQSLGQGLEFLIYFQGNSAPDKSGLPSDRFSAERTGGSVSTLTIQRTQQEDSAVYLCASSLGAGGPSRTQYFGPGTRLLVL.

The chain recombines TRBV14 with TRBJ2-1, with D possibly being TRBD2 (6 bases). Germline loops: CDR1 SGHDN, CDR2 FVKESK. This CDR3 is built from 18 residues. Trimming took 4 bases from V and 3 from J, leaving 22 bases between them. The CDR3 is CASSPPAGAAGLYNEQFF. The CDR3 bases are TGTGCCAGCAGCCCGCCAGCCGGGGCAGCGGGCCTCTACAATGAGCAGTTCTTC.

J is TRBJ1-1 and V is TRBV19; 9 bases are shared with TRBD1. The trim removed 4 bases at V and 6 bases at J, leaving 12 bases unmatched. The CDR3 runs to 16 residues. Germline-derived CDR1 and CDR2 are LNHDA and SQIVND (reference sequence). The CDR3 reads CASSSRTGARGAEAFF. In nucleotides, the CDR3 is TGTGCCAGTAGTAGCCGGACAGGGGCCCGCGGGGCTGAAGCTTTCTTT.

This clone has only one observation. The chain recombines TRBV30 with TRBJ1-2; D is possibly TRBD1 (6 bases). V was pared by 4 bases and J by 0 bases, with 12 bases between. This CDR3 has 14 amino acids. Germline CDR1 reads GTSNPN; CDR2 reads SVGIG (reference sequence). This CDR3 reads CAWTPDSANYGYTF. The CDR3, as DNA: TGTGCCTGGACGCCGGACAGCGCTAACTATGGCTACACCTTC.

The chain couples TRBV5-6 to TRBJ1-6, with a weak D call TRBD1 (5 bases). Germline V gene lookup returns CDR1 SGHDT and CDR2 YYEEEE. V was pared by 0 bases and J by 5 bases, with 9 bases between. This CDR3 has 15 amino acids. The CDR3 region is CASSLEGRDNSPLHF. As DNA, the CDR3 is TGTGCCAGCAGCTTGGAGGGCAGGGATAATTCACCCCTCCACTTT.

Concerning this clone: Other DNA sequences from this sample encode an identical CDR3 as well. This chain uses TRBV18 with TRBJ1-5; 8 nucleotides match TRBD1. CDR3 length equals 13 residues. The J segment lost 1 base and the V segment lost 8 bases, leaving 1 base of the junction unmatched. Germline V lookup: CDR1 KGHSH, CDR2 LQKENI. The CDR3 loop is CASRQGSNQPQHF. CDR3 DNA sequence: TGTGCCAGCCGACAGGGGAGCAATCAGCCCCAGCATTTT.

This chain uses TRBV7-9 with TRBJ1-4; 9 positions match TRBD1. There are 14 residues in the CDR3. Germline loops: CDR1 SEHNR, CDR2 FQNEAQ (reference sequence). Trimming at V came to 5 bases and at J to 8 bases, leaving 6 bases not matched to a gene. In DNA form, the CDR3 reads TGTGCCAGCAGCCAATGGGGGACAGGGGAAAAACTGTTTTTT. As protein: CASSQWGTGEKLFF.

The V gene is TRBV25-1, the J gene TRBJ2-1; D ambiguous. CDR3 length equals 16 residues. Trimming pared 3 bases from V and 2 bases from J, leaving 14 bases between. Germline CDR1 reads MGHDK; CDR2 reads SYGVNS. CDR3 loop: CASSESAARPYNEQFF. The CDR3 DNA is TGTGCCAGCAGTGAGAGTGCGGCCCGGCCCTACAATGAGCAGTTCTTC.

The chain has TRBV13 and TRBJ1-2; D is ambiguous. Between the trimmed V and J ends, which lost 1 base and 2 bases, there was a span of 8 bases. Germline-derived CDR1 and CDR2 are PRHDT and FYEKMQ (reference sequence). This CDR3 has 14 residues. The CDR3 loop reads CASSLVRFNYGYTF. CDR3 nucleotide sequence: TGTGCCAGCAGCTTAGTCAGATTCAACTATGGCTACACCTTC.

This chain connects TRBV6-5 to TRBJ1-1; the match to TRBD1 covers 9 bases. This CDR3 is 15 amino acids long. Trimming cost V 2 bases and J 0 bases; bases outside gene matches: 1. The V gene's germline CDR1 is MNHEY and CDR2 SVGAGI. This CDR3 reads CASSYTGGLNTEAFF. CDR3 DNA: TGTGCCAGCAGTTACACAGGGGGCCTGAACACTGAAGCTTTCTTT.

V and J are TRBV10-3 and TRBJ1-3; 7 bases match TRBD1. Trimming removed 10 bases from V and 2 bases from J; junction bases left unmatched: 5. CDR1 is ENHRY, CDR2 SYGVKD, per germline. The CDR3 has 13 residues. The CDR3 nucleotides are TGTGCCACGGGACAGTCGACTGGAAACACCATATATTTT. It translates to CATGQSTGNTIYF.

CDR3 nucleotide sequence: TGTGCCTGGAGGTGGGCGGGGAGCTCCTATAATTCACCCCTCCACTTT. Translating gives CAWRWAGSSYNSPLHF. This chain uses TRBV30 with TRBJ1-6; D unresolved. Trimming removed 3 bases from V and 0 bases from J, with 12 bases in between. The CDR3 has 16 amino acids. Germline V gene lookup returns CDR1 GTSNPN and CDR2 SVGIG (reference sequence). The full variable domain, its missing parts supplied by reference TRBV30 and TRBJ1-6, is SQTIHQWPATLVQPVGSPLSLECTVEGTSNPNLYWYRQAAGRGLQLLFYSVGIGQISSEVPQNLSASRPQDRQFILSSKKLLLSDSGFYLCAWRWAGSSYNSPLHFGNGTRLTVT.

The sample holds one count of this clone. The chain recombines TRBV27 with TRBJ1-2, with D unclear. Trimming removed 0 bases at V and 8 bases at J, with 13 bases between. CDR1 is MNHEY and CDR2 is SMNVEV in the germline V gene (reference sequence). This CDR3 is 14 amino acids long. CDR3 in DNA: TGTGCCAGCAGTTTATCGAGACTTAATTTCGGCTACACCTTC. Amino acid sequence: CASSLSRLNFGYTF.

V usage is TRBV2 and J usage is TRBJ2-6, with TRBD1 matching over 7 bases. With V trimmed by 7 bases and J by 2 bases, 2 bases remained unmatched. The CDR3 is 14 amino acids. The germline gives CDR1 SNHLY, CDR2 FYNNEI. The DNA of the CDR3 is TGTGCCAGCACAGACAGGGCTGGGGCCAACGTCCTGACTTTC. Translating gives CASTDRAGANVLTF.

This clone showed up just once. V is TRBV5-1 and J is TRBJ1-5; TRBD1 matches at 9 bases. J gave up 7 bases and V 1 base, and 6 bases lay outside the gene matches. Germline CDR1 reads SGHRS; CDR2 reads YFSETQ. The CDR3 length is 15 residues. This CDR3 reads CASSLTGGAGQPQHF. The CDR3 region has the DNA TGCGCCAGCAGCTTGACAGGGGGCGCGGGGCAGCCCCAGCATTTT.

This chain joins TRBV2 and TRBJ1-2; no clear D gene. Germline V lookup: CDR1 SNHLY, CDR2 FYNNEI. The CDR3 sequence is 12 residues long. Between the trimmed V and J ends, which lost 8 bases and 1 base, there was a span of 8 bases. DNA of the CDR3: TGTGCCAGCCGGGTAGATAACTATGGCTACACCTTC. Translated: CASRVDNYGYTF.

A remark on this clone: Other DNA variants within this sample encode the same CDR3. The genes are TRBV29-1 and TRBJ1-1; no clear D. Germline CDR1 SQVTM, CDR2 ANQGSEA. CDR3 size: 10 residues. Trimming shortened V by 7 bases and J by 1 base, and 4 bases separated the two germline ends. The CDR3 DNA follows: TGCAGCGCTCAGAACACTGAAGCTTTCTTT. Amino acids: CSAQNTEAFF.

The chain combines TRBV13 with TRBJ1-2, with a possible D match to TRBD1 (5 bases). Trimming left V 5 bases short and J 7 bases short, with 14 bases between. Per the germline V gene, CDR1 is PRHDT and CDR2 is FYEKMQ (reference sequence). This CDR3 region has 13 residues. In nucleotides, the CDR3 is TGTGCCAGCAGCGCGGGACCTGAAATTGGCTACACCTTC. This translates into CASSAGPEIGYTF.

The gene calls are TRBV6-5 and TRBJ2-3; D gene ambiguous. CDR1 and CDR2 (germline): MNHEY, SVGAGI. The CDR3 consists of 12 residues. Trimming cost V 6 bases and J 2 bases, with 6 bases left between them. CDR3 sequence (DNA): TGTGCCAGCAGACGAGACACAGATACGCAGTATTTT. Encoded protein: CASRRDTDTQYF.

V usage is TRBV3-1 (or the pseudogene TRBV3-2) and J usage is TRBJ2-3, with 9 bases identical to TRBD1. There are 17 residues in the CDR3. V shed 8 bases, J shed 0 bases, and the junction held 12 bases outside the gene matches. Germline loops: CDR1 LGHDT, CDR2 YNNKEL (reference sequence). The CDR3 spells CASAKLTGGTSTDTQYF. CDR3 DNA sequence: TGTGCCAGCGCCAAGTTGACAGGGGGTACTAGCACAGATACGCAGTATTTT.

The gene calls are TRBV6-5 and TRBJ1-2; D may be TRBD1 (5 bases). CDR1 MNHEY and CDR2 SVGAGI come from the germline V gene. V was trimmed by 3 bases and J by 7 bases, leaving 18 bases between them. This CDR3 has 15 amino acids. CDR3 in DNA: TGTGCCAGCAGTTATTCCCGCAGGGTTATGAGTGGCTACACCTTC. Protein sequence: CASSYSRRVMSGYTF.

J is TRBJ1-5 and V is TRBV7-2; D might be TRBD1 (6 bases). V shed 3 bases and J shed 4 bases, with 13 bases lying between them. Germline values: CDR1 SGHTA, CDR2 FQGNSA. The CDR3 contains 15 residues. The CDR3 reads CASSLLQGPNQPQHF. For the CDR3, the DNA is TGTGCCAGCAGCTTGTTACAGGGCCCTAATCAGCCCCAGCATTTT.